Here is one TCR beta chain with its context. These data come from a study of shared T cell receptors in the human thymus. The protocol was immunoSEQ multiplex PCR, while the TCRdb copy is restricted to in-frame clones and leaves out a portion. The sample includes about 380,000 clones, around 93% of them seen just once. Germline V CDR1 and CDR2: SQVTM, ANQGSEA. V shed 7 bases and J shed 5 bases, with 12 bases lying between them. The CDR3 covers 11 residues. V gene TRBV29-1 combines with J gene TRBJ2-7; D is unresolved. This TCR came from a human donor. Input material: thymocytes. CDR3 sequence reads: CSGLVLDEQYF. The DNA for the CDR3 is TGCAGCGGTCTAGTTTTGGACGAGCAGTACTTC.